The clone carrying this TCR beta chain was picked up many times. What it binds is not known. In patients aged 18 to 65, hyperthyroidism was newly diagnosed, with duration under 2 months. Orbital computed tomography, thyroid ultrasound, serum thyroxine and TRAb, and clinical symptoms together informed the diagnoses. Blood was obtained at the first hyperthyroidism diagnosis, which preceded any ophthalmopathy symptoms. The data were taken from a study of T cells in Graves' hyperthyroidism and ophthalmopathy. Amplification targeted TCR beta CDR3 regions from RNA transcripts. Using the HTBI primer set, a first-round RT-PCR was run on the TCR CDR3. TCRdb called the multiplex PCR reads again in MiXCR, with one record for every CDR3 protein. The table has around 700,000 distinct CDR3 sequences, approximately 18% seen once; the top ten hold 16%. The CDR3 contains 15 residues. Germline CDR1 reads LGHDT; CDR2 reads YNNKEL (reference sequence). Trimming removed 3 bases at V and 5 bases at J, with 17 bases between.

The study's findings and limits: Most thyroid clonotypes that were expanded above 0.001 also turned up in blood.

This chain joins TRBV3-1 and TRBJ2-7, with D perhaps TRBD1 or TRBD2 (6 bases each). The specimen sequenced was blood. This clonotype was obtained from a woman in her forties or fifties with Graves' hyperthyroidism that later progressed to Graves' ophthalmopathy. In DNA form, the CDR3 reads TGTGCCAGCAGCCAGATTATGGGGGGCTTGAACGAGCAGTACTTC. It codes for CASSQIMGGLNEQYF.